This TCR beta chain was sequenced for a study of blood T cell repertoires in COVID-19. About the study: Collection of acute and convalescent COVID-19 samples took place in the United States, Italy and Spain.

Self-reported history from a screening survey and questionnaire set each donor's cohort. Authors' analysis steps: How many nucleated cells were present was estimated from reference gene primer amplification. Using immunoSEQ multiplex PCR, the repertoire was profiled, and TCRdb retains in-frame clones only, with some absent. D and trimming come from the DNA, and the V and J calls and clone size come from that table. This sample has roughly 160,000 clones, with over 70% found just once. With 6 bases clipped from V and 0 bases from J, the junction kept 8 bases outside the gene matches. CDR3 length: 15 residues. Germline CDR1 reads MNHEY; CDR2 reads SVGAGI.

This sequence joins TRBV6-5 and TRBJ2-7; 7 bases line up with TRBD2. Sequences were obtained from PBMCs or T cells enriched from blood (not recorded which). This clonotype was sampled from a woman between 40 and 50 years old with acute COVID-19. CDR3 sequence reads: CASSELGGSSYEQYF. CDR3 in DNA: TGTGCCAGCAGCGAGTTGGGCGGGAGCTCCTACGAGCAGTACTTC.